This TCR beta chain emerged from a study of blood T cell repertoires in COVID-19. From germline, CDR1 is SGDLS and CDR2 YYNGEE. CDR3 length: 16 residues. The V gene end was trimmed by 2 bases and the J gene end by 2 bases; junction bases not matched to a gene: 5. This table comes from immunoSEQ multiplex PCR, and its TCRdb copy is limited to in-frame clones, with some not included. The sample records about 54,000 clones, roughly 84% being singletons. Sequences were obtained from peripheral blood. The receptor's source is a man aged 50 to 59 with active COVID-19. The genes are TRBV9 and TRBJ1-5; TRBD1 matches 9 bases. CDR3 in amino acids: CASSVGTGSGNQPQHF. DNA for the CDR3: TGTGCCAGCAGCGTCGGGACAGGGAGCGGCAATCAGCCCCAGCATTTT. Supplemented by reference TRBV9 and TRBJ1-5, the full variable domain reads DSGVTQTPKHLITATGQRVTLRCSPRSGDLSVYWYQQSLDQGLQFLIQYYNGEERAKGNILERFSAQQFPDLHSELNLSSLELGDSALYFCASSVGTGSGNQPQHFGDGTRLSIL.